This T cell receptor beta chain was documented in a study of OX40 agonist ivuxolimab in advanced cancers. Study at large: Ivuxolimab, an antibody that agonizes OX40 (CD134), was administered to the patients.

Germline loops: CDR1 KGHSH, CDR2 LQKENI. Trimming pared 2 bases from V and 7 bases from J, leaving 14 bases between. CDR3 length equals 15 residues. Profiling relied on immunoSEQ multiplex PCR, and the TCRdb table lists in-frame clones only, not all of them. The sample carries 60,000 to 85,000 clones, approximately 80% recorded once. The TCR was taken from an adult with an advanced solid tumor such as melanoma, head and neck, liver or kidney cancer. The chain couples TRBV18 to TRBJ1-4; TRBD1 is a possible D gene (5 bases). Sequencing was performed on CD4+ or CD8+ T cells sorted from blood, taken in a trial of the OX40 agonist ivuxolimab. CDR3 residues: CASSPGPGRVEKLFF. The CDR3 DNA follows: TGTGCCAGCTCACCAGGTCCAGGGAGGGTTGAAAAACTGTTTTTT.